This is a list of T cell receptor beta chains from one sample in a study of blood T cell repertoires in COVID-19. Clones were read by immunoSEQ multiplex PCR, and TCRdb kept only the in-frame ones, dropping some. The data show 250,000 to 350,000 clones, with approximately 83% seen just once and 3.5% to 5.5% held by the top ten. Input material: PBMCs or T cells enriched from blood (not recorded which). These receptors were obtained from a woman aged 25 to 39 who had recovered from COVID-19. The CDR3 runs from the conserved cysteine through the conserved F or W. D genes are given only for firm matches. A clone size is listed for some rows: how often the clone was seen (once, few, many), or a class if it is expanded.

abundance	v_gene	j_gene	d_gene	CDR3aa	CDR3nt
NA	TRBV30	TRBJ1-2	NA	CAWASHRERGYTF	TGTGCCTGGGCCTCTCACAGGGAGCGAGGCTACACCTTC
NA	TRBV11-2	TRBJ1-1	NA	CASSNTRRHTEAFF	TGTGCCAGCAGTAACACCCGGAGACACACTGAAGCTTTCTTT
NA	TRBV12-2	TRBJ2-1	NA	CASRFFCLRDYNNEQFF	TGTGCAAGTCGCTTTTTCTGTTTGAGGGACTACAACAATGAGCAGTTCTTC
NA	TRBV7-9	TRBJ2-7	NA	CASSLSNEQYF	TGTGCCAGCAGCTTGTCTAACGAGCAGTACTTC
NA	TRBV15	TRBJ1-4	TRBD1	CATSRARGLREKLFF	TGTGCCACCAGCAGAGCGAGGGGGCTTAGGGAAAAACTGTTTTTT
once	TRBV9	TRBJ1-1	TRBD1	CASSVDDRGYTEAFF	TGTGCCAGCAGCGTAGACGACAGGGGATACACTGAAGCTTTCTTT
once	TRBV5-1	TRBJ1-2	TRBD1	CASSPEQGAYGYTF	TGCGCCAGCAGCCCAGAACAGGGGGCGTATGGCTACACCTTC
NA	TRBV12-3/TRBV12-4	TRBJ1-2	NA	CASSLQYGYTF	TGTGCCAGCAGTCTCCAGTATGGCTACACCTTC
NA	TRBV5-6	TRBJ1-4	NA	CATRRGGGGEKLFF	TGTGCCACCCGTCGGGGTGGGGGCGGTGAAAAACTGTTTTTT
NA	TRBV6-5	TRBJ2-7	NA	CASSYYRSNTNYEQYF	TGTGCCAGCAGTTACTACCGCAGTAACACTAACTACGAGCAGTACTTC